The following is a TCR beta chain sequence with its context. Its antigen remains unknown. TCRdb redid the calling of the reads with MiXCR, one entry per CDR3 protein. The data hold some 220,000 distinct CDR3 sequences, with less than 50% observed a single time. This specimen belongs to a study of T cell repertoires in cytomegalovirus infection. Study in general: It was recently identified HLA-C-restricted and well-studied HLA-B-restricted CMV epitopes that the study used. It can be stated that public TCR beta signatures indicated CMV infection as well as a matching HLA type.

Between the trimmed V and J ends, which lost 0 bases and 1 base, there was a span of 12 bases. The V gene's germline CDR1 is PRHDT and CDR2 FYEKMQ (reference sequence). This CDR3 region has 16 residues. The study's findings and limits: Cumulative public TCR beta family frequency identified CMV carriers with the relevant HLA. CMV-specific TCR beta clonotypes restricted by HLA-C dominated the ex vivo response.

The specimen comprised CD8+ T cells from cultured PBMCs, sampled from culture after CMV antigen stimulation. This clonotype originated in a human donor in good health (CMV status not recorded). Some clones in this sample may be carry-over from other donors' samples. This chain uses TRBV13 with TRBJ1-1; maybe TRBD1 (5 bases). The CDR3 DNA sequence: TGTGCCAGCAGCTTAGGCCCGGGGGTTAAGAACACTGAAGCTTTCTTT. Residues: CASSLGPGVKNTEAFF.